The 3 T cell receptor beta chains in this list originate from one sample, sequenced in a study of blood T cell repertoires in COVID-19. The table came from immunoSEQ multiplex PCR; TCRdb's copy has only in-frame clones and leaves some out. The repertoire has about 150,000 clones, approximately 86% of them found once; the top ten carry roughly 3.4%. The sample was peripheral blood. These receptors were obtained from a man aged 70-80 years with acute or convalescent COVID-19.

The chain uses TRBV18 and TRBJ2-7, with 7 bases aligning to TRBD2. This CDR3 is 14 amino acids long. V lost 2 bases and J lost 5; bases outside the gene matches: 6. CDR1 is KGHSH and CDR2 is LQKENI in the germline V gene. CDR3 sequence (DNA): TGTGCCAGCTCACCATCCGGGGGGACTAACGAGCAGTACTTC. Its translation is CASSPSGGTNEQYF.

This clone turned up a few times. This chain links TRBV27 with TRBJ1-3; no firm D call. The CDR3 is 15 residues long. V was cut by 6 bases and J by 1 base, with 13 bases left in between. CDR1 is MNHEY and CDR2 is SMNVEV in the germline V gene (reference sequence). Here the CDR3 reads CASRRAGGSGNTIYF. The CDR3 DNA sequence: TGTGCCAGCAGAAGGGCGGGCGGTTCTGGAAACACCATATATTTT.

V gene TRBV11-2 combines with J gene TRBJ2-5; either TRBD1 or TRBD2 may supply D (11 bases each). The CDR3 has 18 residues. The V end lost 7 bases, the J end lost 3 bases, and 27 bases lay between the germline ends. Germline loops: CDR1 SGHAT, CDR2 FQNNGV. CDR3 bases: TGTGCCAGCACGCGGACAGGGGGCCTACTAGCGGGGGAAGAGACCCAGTACTTC. Its protein product is CASTRTGGLLAGEETQYF.